A selection of T cell receptor beta chains follows, all from one sample in a study of CD8+ T cells in alopecia areata. Clones were read by immunoSEQ multiplex PCR, and TCRdb kept only the in-frame ones, dropping some. The data show 150,000 or so clones, over 45% seen once. Sequenced material: CD4+ T cells sorted from blood. These receptor sequences come from a human donor with alopecia areata. CDR3s include the opening cysteine and the closing phenylalanine or tryptophan. A D gene is named only where the DNA matches it firmly. Where a row states a size, it is once, few, many or the class of an expanded clone; other rows omit it.

clone_size	v_call	j_call	cdr3_length	d_call	cdr3_nt	cdr3_aa
-	TRBV27	TRBJ2-3	11	-	TGTGCCAGCACCTACACAGATACGCAGTATTTT	CASTYTDTQYF
once	TRBV28	TRBJ2-7	14	TRBD1	TGTGCCAGCAGTTTATTACAGGGGGGTCACGAGCAGTACTTC	CASSLLQGGHEQYF
-	TRBV6-5	TRBJ1-4	15	TRBD1	TGTGCCAGCAGGGGAACCGGGACAGGGAGGGAAAAACTGTTTTTT	CASRGTGTGREKLFF
few	TRBV28	TRBJ2-5	13	-	TGTGCCAGCACGAGGACAGCGCAAGAGACCCAGTACTTC	CASTRTAQETQYF
-	TRBV7-2	TRBJ2-1	17	TRBD2	TGTGCCAGCAGCTTCGGCGCGCTAGCGGGAGGGTTTAGTGAGCAGTTCTTC	CASSFGALAGGFSEQFF
-	TRBV5-1	TRBJ2-1	15	-	TGCGCCAGCAGCTTGCTACAGGTTGCCTACAATGAGCAGTTCTTC	CASSLLQVAYNEQFF
few	TRBV5-1	TRBJ2-7	11	-	TGCGCCAGCAGCTTGGCCGACGAGCAGTACTTC	CASSLADEQYF
-	TRBV28	TRBJ2-7	14	TRBD1	TGTGCCAGCAGTTCCGAGACAGGGCTCTACGAGCAGTACTTC	CASSSETGLYEQYF
few	TRBV19	TRBJ2-7	16	-	TGTGCCAGTAGTGCGGGGGTTCGAGCAGGGGTCTACGAGCAGTACTTC	CASSAGVRAGVYEQYF
few	TRBV19	TRBJ2-1	17	TRBD2	TGTGCCAGTAGTAGAGCTTTGGCGGGAGTATATGGGAATGAGCAGTTCTTC	CASSRALAGVYGNEQFF
-	TRBV7-9	TRBJ2-4	15	-	TGTGCCAGCAGCTTAGCCGCTTCTGGGGAAAACATTCAGTACTTC	CASSLAASGENIQYF
few	TRBV5-1	TRBJ2-1	15	TRBD2	TGCGCCAGCAGCTCAGGACTAGCGGATTACAATGAGCAGTTCTTC	CASSSGLADYNEQFF
-	TRBV7-9	TRBJ1-5	14	TRBD1	TGTGCCAGCAGCTCGATTCAGGGGGGCCAGCCCCAGCATTTT	CASSSIQGGQPQHF
few	TRBV18	TRBJ2-7	14	TRBD2	TGTGCCAGCTCAATGGCGGGAGGTGCCCACGAGCAGTACTTC	CASSMAGGAHEQYF
-	TRBV5-1	TRBJ2-5	16	TRBD2	TGCGCCAGCAGCTTGGGTCTCCTAGCGGGAGGTGAGACCCAGTACTTC	CASSLGLLAGGETQYF
once	TRBV11-2	TRBJ2-3	15	TRBD2	TGTGCCAGCAGCCCCGGGGGAAGCGGGAGGGTGGCGCAGTATTTT	CASSPGGSGRVAQYF
-	TRBV15	TRBJ2-5	16	TRBD2	TGTGCCACCAGCAGAGAGCGAGCGGGAGTTCAAGAGACCCAGTACTTC	CATSRERAGVQETQYF
once	TRBV30	TRBJ2-7	16	-	TGTGCCTGGAGTGAAACCGGGACTCCCTTATTGTTCGAGCAGTACTTC	CAWSETGTPLLFEQYF
few	TRBV29-1	TRBJ1-1	16	-	TGCAGCGCGAAAGGGGAGGGAAACGGACCGGCACTCGGGGCTTTCTTT	CSAKGEGNGPALGAFF
-	TRBV25-1	TRBJ1-2	16	TRBD1	TGTGCCAGCAGTGACCCAGGGACAGGGACTAACTATGGCTACACCTTC	CASSDPGTGTNYGYTF
-	TRBV7-9	TRBJ2-7	13	-	TGTGCCAGCAGCTTAGCGGGGGCCTACGAGCAGTACTTC	CASSLAGAYEQYF
few	TRBV7-3	TRBJ2-1	15	-	TGTGCCAGCAGCTTCGCGGGGGCCTCCTACAATGAGCAGTTCTTC	CASSFAGASYNEQFF
-	TRBV29-1	TRBJ2-7	13	-	TGCAGCGTTAATCTCCTGAACTCCTACGAGCAGTACTTC	CSVNLLNSYEQYF